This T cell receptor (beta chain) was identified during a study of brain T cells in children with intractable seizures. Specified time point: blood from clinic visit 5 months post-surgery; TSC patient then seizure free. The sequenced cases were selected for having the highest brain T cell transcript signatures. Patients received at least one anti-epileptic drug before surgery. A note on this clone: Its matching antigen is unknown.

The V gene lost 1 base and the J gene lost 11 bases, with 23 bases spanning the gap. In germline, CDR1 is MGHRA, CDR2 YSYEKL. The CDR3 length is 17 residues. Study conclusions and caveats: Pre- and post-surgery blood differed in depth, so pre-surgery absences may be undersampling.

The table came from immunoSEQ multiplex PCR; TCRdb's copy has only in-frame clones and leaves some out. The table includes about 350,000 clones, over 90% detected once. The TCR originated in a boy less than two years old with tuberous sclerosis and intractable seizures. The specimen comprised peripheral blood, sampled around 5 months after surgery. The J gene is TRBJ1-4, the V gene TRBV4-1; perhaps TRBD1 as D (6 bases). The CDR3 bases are TGCGCCAGCAGCCAAGTTGTGCGGCAGGGGAAAGGCGGCAAACTGTTTTTT. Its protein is CASSQVVRQGKGGKLFF.